Below, one TCR beta chain is given with its context. This sample stems from a study of Graves' ophthalmopathy and Graves' hyperthyroidism. V gave up 6 bases and J gave up 4 bases, with 18 bases separating them. The germline V gene has CDR1 SNHLY and CDR2 FYNNEI. The CDR3 has 15 residues. TCR beta CDR3 amplification used RNA transcripts. Investigators did first-round RT-PCR with HTBI primers, then second-round multiplex PCR. TCRdb redid the calling of the multiplex PCR reads with MiXCR, one entry per CDR3 protein. In the table there are around 660,000 distinct CDR3 sequences, about 40% of which are singletons.

The source of this sequence is an adult man with Graves' ophthalmopathy. The V and J genes are TRBV2 and TRBJ2-5, with unresolved D. Material: peripheral blood. This chain's CDR3 is CASRQADTPLETQYF. The CDR3 DNA reads as TGTGCCAGCAGGCAGGCAGATACCCCTTTAGAGACCCAGTACTTC.